These 22 T cell receptor beta chains originate from one sample sequenced in a study of CD8+CD57+ T cells in acquired aplastic anemia (dated by TCRdb to the late 2010s). Expansion of CD8+CD57+ cells had been shown by flow cytometry in the patients chosen for sequencing. For sequencing, an Illumina HiSeq 2000 was employed. Genomic DNA was used as template for profiling of TCR beta VDJ combinations and CDR3 sequences. TCRdb handled the public reads itself, with Q25 trimming in fastp and clone calling in MiXCR, and kept productive beta chains. Duplicate CDR3 protein sequences are folded into a single record with the most common DNA and genes. This sample comprises fewer than 200,000 distinct CDR3 sequences, 45% to 60% of them detected only once. The ten largest clones represent under 15% of the sample. Sequencing input: sorted CD4+, CD8+, or CD8+CD57+ T cells (not recorded which) from PBMCs. These receptor sequences come from a human donor with aplastic anemia.

As for this clonotype: A much larger clone is a single base away; this may be a read error. The CDR3 bases are TGTGCCGCCAGTGCGAACCAACAGCAGGGATCAATTTATGGCTACACCTTC. The encoded protein is CAASANQQQGSIYGYTF. The chain has TRBV24-1 and TRBJ1-2; a possible D gene is TRBD1 (5 bases). Germline loops: CDR1 KGHDR, CDR2 SFDVKD. The CDR3 has 17 amino acids.

Of note for this clonotype: A much larger clone lies one base from this, so it may be a read error. The final CDR3 position lacks the conserved phenylalanine or tryptophan, pointing to a likely read error. The genes are TRBV2 and TRBJ2-2; D not resolved. Per the germline V gene, CDR1 is SNHLY and CDR2 is FYNNEI. The CDR3 runs 14 residues. Trimming removed 5 bases from V and 1 base from J, with 8 bases in between. CDR3 sequence: CASSKGENTGELFL. CDR3 coding DNA: TGTGCCAGCAGTAAGGGTGAGAACACCGGGGAGCTGTTTCTT.

Ten or more counts support this clonotype. The chain combines TRBV5-1 with TRBJ2-7, with D tentatively TRBD1 (6 bases). CDR3 length: 16 residues. With 0 bases removed from V and 0 bases from J, the gap between germline ends came to 13 bases. Germline assignment: CDR1 SGHRS and CDR2 YFSETQ. The CDR3 region is CASSLVSDRSSYEQYF. In nucleotides, the CDR3 is TGCGCCAGCAGCTTGGTCTCCGACAGGTCCTCCTACGAGCAGTACTTC.

The rearrangement joins TRBV7-6 to TRBJ2-7; tentatively, D is TRBD1 (5 bases). CDR1 is SGHVS and CDR2 is FNYEAQ in the germline V gene. Trimming took 1 base from V and 2 from J, leaving 12 bases between them. This CDR3 is 15 amino acids long. The CDR3 bases are TGTGCCAGCAGCTTAGAGGGGATGGGGACCTACGAGCAGTACTTC. Translated: CASSLEGMGTYEQYF.

Only a few counts were recorded for this clonotype. V usage is TRBV28 and J usage is TRBJ1-5; D uncertain. CDR1 is MDHEN and CDR2 is SYDVKM in the germline V gene. CDR3 length equals 17 residues. The V gene lost 5 bases and the J gene lost 0 bases, with 17 bases spanning the gap. CDR3 residues: CASSTRTGIYSNQPQHF. CDR3 DNA: TGTGCCAGCAGTACTCGGACGGGGATTTATAGCAATCAGCCCCAGCATTTT.

The rearrangement uses TRBV20-1 and TRBJ2-7; 7 positions match TRBD1. The length of the CDR3 is 14 residues. Per germline, CDR1 DFQATT and CDR2 SNEGSKA (reference sequence). V shed 3 bases, J shed 4 bases, and the junction held 9 bases outside the gene matches. In DNA form, the CDR3 reads TGCAGTGCTAGCAGGACAGGCACCGATTACGAGCAGTACTTC. Its translation is CSASRTGTDYEQYF.

The table lists this clonotype with many counts. This sequence joins TRBV25-1 and TRBJ2-7; 9 positions match TRBD1. V lost 4 bases to trimming and J lost 6 bases; unmatched junction nucleotides: 19. CDR3 size: 18 residues. Germline assignment: CDR1 MGHDK and CDR2 SYGVNS. DNA of the CDR3: TGTGCCAGCAGTGGAGTCCCGGGACAGGGAGAGAGCGCGGGCGAGCAGTACTTC. Translation: CASSGVPGQGESAGEQYF.

As to this clonotype: A much more abundant neighbour one base away suggests this may be a read error. Since no conserved phenylalanine or tryptophan closes the CDR3, a read error is the likely cause. This chain links TRBV5-1 with TRBJ2-2, with 8 positions matching TRBD2. J was trimmed by 2 bases and V by 4 bases; bases with no gene match: 4. CDR3 length: 15 amino acids. Germline CDR1 reads SGHRS; CDR2 reads YFSETQ. CDR3 bases: TGCGCCAGCAGCCTTAGCGGGGCTAACACCGGGGAGCTGTTTCTT. Its protein product is CASSLSGANTGELFL.

In this sample, this clonotype turned up a few times. This sequence joins TRBV15 and TRBJ2-7, with D maybe TRBD2 (5 bases). V gave up 0 bases and J gave up 7 bases, with 10 bases separating them. Germline CDR1 reads LNHNV; CDR2 reads YYDKDF (reference sequence). The CDR3 extends over 13 amino acids. CDR3: CATSRDIRREQYF. In DNA form, the CDR3 reads TGTGCCACCAGCAGAGATATCAGGAGGGAGCAGTACTTC.

This chain links TRBV2 with TRBJ1-5; D perhaps matches TRBD1 (5 bases). This CDR3 comprises 14 residues. CDR1 and CDR2 (germline): SNHLY, FYNNEI. Trimming removed 6 bases from V and 3 bases from J, with 12 bases in between. The CDR3, as DNA: TGTGCCAGCAGCCAGGGAGCATACAATCAGCCCCAGCATTTT. Its translation: CASSQGAYNQPQHF.

Points on this clonotype: Compared with germline, one end of the junction differs, possibly owing to a read error. This chain joins TRBV19 and TRBJ1-2; no firm D call. The length of the CDR3 is 13 residues. The germline V gene encodes CDR1 LNHDA and CDR2 SQIVND (reference sequence). The chain's CDR3 is CASSIYSNYGYTF. In DNA, the CDR3 is TGTGCCAGTAGTATCTACAGTAACTATGGCTACACGTTC.

This clonotype was picked up one time. The rearrangement joins TRBV9 to TRBJ1-6; D gene ambiguous. The V and J ends lost 0 bases and 9 bases respectively, with 16 bases between them. Germline V CDR1 and CDR2: SGDLS, YYNGEE. This CDR3 has 16 residues. The CDR3 DNA reads TGTGCCAGCAGCGTAGATCCGACAAGCGTGGGTTCACCCCTCCACTTT. Its protein product is CASSVDPTSVGSPLHF.

The CDR3, as DNA: TGTGCCACCAGTGACACTATGGCTACACCTGAAGCTTTCTTT. Its translation: CATSDTMATPEAFF. V usage is TRBV24-1 and J usage is TRBJ1-1; D remains ambiguous. Germline lookup yields CDR1 KGHDR and CDR2 SFDVKD. This CDR3 is built from 14 residues. V dropped 4 bases and J dropped 6 bases, with 14 bases sitting between them.

The gene calls are TRBV5-1 and TRBJ1-1, with a weak D call TRBD1 (6 bases). CDR3 length: 14 residues. V dropped 0 bases and J dropped 3 bases, with 9 bases sitting between them. Germline CDR1 reads SGHRS; CDR2 reads YFSETQ. CDR3 amino acids: CASSLGGQYTEAFF. The CDR3 nucleotides read TGCGCCAGCAGCTTGGGAGGACAGTACACTGAAGCTTTCTTT.

This chain connects TRBV25-1 to TRBJ2-7; D is perhaps TRBD1 or TRBD2 (6 bases each). CDR3 length: 12 residues. Deletions cut 9 bases from V and 6 bases from J, with 15 bases between. Germline V gives CDR1 MGHDK, CDR2 SYGVNS. The CDR3 DNA is TGTGCCAGGACCGGGGGCCACGTCGAGCAGTACTTC. It yields the protein CARTGGHVEQYF.

The chain combines TRBV24-1 with TRBJ1-4; D ambiguous. Per germline, CDR1 KGHDR and CDR2 SFDVKD. This CDR3 region has 15 residues. Trimming took off 2 bases at V and 0 bases at J, with 6 bases between the two ends. CDR3 in amino acids: CATSDSGATNEKLFF. CDR3 in DNA: TGTGCCACCAGTGATTCTGGGGCAACTAATGAAAAACTGTTTTTT.

This chain connects TRBV10-3 to TRBJ2-7; TRBD1 might be the D (5 bases). V lost 0 bases to trimming and J lost 1 base, with 7 bases between them. Per the germline V gene, CDR1 is ENHRY and CDR2 is SYGVKD. The CDR3 length is 14 residues. The CDR3 loop reads CAISESAGSYEQYF. In DNA form, the CDR3 reads TGTGCCATCAGTGAGTCAGCAGGGTCCTACGAGCAGTACTTC.

The rearrangement links TRBV5-5 to TRBJ1-5, with a tentative D call TRBD1 (5 bases). The germline V gene encodes CDR1 SGHKS and CDR2 YYEKEE (reference sequence). The CDR3 sequence is 14 residues long. V lost 2 bases to trimming and J lost 5 bases, with 11 bases between them. The CDR3 DNA is TGTGCCAGCAGCTTTTCAGGGATCGATCAGCCCCAGCATTTT. The encoded protein is CASSFSGIDQPQHF.

This clonotype came up many times. The chain joins TRBV9 to TRBJ2-1; D is undetermined. The CDR3 length is 13 residues. Trimming left V 2 bases short and J 4 bases short, with 7 bases between. Looked up from germline, CDR1 is SGDLS and CDR2 is YYNGEE. CDR3 residues: CASSVFQYNEQFF. The CDR3, as DNA: TGTGCCAGCAGCGTGTTCCAATACAATGAGCAGTTCTTC.

The chain has TRBV20-1 and TRBJ2-3; D unresolved. The CDR3 contains 11 residues. Trimming removed 5 bases from V and 0 bases from J, with 3 bases in between. Germline CDR1 DFQATT, CDR2 SNEGSKA (reference sequence). The CDR3 reads CSAPSTDTQYF. In nucleotides, the CDR3 is TGCAGTGCTCCCAGCACAGATACGCAGTATTTT.

This clonotype was seen just once. The chain links TRBV10-1 to TRBJ1-1; D is unresolved. Germline CDR1 is WNHNN and CDR2 is SYGVQD (reference sequence). V was clipped by 3 bases and J by 1 base, with 9 bases between them. The CDR3 length is 14 residues. The CDR3 here is CASSERLRNTEAFF. The CDR3, as DNA: TGCGCCAGCAGTGAAAGGCTGAGGAACACTGAAGCTTTCTTT.

The count of this clonotype is one. The chain couples TRBV7-8 to TRBJ2-3; 8 bases are shared with TRBD2. The CDR3 has 13 residues. The trim removed 2 bases at V and 5 bases at J, leaving 0 bases unmatched. Germline-derived CDR1 and CDR2 are SGHVS and FQNEAQ. The CDR3 region has the DNA TGTGCCAGCAGCTTACGGGGGGGAGATACGCAGTATTTT. Protein product: CASSLRGGDTQYF. Variable domain in full (rest from reference TRBV7-8 and TRBJ2-3): GAGVSQSPRYKVAKRGQDVALRCDPISGHVSLFWYQQALGQGPEFLTYFQNEAQLDKSGLPSDRFFAERPEGSVSTLKIQRTQQEDSAVYLCASSLRGGDTQYFGPGTRLTVL.